The clone carrying this T cell receptor beta chain was seen only once. The source of the sample is a study of T cell clones after liver transplantation. At the level of the study: In this trial, immunosuppression withdrawal was attempted within 2 years of liver transplant. Graft-donor-reactive sequences were compared with third-party-reactive TCRbeta sequences from pre-transplant mixed lymphocyte reactions.

The repertoire was sequenced with immunoSEQ multiplex PCR; TCRdb's copy has only in-frame clones and lacks some. The table has tens of thousands of clones, 71% seen once; the top ten hold approximately 16%. The material was CD4+ T cells from blood, obtained before liver transplant. The origin of this receptor is a human donor who received a liver transplant.

DNA for the CDR3: TGTGCCAGCAGAAGAGAAGTGAACACTGAAGCTTTCTTT. Amino acids: CASRREVNTEAFF. The rearrangement uses TRBV6-1 and TRBJ1-1; D unclear. Germline V gene sequence: CDR1 MNHNS, CDR2 SASEGT. The CDR3 runs to 13 residues. Deletions cut 6 bases from V and 0 bases from J, with 8 bases between.